What follows describes a single TCR beta chain. This clonotype was counted between two and nine times. Its specific antigen is unknown. Qualities for individual bases were not recorded, and no much larger clone is one base off. Trimming removed 6 bases from V and 10 bases from J; the gene matches leave 6 bases unexplained. The CDR3, cysteine through phenylalanine, is 12 amino acids long. The entry retains the CDR3 DNA only, 36 bases that are in frame from base 1. Looking up the germline V gene yields CDR1 MNHEY and CDR2 SVGEGT. This sample stems from a study of T-cell reconstitution after alpha-beta-depleted transplantation in children (dated by TCRdb to the mid-2010s). The study in broad terms: T-cell immune reconstitution after TCRalphabeta/CD19-depleted allogeneic hematopoietic cell transplantation in children was quantitatively tracked in the study by means of TCR repertoire profiling.

Receptor libraries were prepared by PCR. Sequencing instrument: Illumina HiSeq 2500. To normalize quantification of the TCRbeta repertoire, the TCR libraries were built with molecular barcoding that relied on unique molecular identifiers. TCRdb trimmed public reads at Q25 via fastp, called clones via MiXCR and kept in-frame beta chains. CDR3 protein duplicates are merged, each entry listing the most common genes and DNA. The sample table records around 370,000 distinct CDR3 sequences; about a tenth of these occur just once. About 2.3% of the sample is held by the ten biggest clonotypes. The starting material was PBMCs from the stem cell graft donor, obtained from the stem cell graft. Rearrangement joined TRBV6-2 or TRBV6-3 to TRBJ2-1; 7 middle bases align to TRBD2. This TCR was sampled from a human donor who donated a stem cell graft to a child with acute lymphoblastic leukemia. The DNA sequence is TGTGCCAGCAGCCGACTAGCTTCGGAGCAGTTCTTC. Its protein reads: CASSRLASEQFF.